This T cell receptor beta chain originates from a study of blood T cell repertoires in COVID-19. Study background: The origin of the acute and convalescent COVID-19 samples was the United States, Italy and Spain. The analysed material was cDNA or gDNA that came from T cells, B-cell-depleted T cells, or PBMCs.

This clone was counted only a few times. Germline values: CDR1 MNHEY, CDR2 SVGEGT. The CDR3 covers 14 residues. V was cut by 0 bases and J by 1 base, with 6 bases left in between. Per the original data handling: Counts of nucleated cells, estimated from reference gene primer amplification, were obtained. Generated by immunoSEQ multiplex PCR, the TCRdb table keeps only in-frame clones and is missing some. V, J and clone size derive from that table, while D and trimming were established from the DNA sequence. The data contain 380,000 or so clones, more than 75% of them singletons. The rearrangement links TRBV6-2 or TRBV6-3 to TRBJ1-1; D is unclear. Sequences were obtained from PBMCs or T cells enriched from blood (not recorded which). The source is a woman aged 25 to 45 with acute COVID-19. In nucleotides, the CDR3 is TGTGCCAGCAGTTACTCGGCGGGGAACACTGAAGCTTTCTTT. This translates into CASSYSAGNTEAFF.